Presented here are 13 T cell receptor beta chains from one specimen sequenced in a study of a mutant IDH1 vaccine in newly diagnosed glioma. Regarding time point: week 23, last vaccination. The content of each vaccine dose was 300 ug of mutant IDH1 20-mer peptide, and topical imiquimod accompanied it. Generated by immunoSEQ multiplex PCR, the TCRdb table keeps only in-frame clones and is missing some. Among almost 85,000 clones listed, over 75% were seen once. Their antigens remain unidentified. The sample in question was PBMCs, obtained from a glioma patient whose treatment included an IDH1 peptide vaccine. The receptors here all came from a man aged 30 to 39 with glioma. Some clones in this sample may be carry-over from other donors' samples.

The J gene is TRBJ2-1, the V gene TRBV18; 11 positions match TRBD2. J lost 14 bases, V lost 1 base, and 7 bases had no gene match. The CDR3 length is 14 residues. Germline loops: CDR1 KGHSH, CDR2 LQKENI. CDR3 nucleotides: TGTGCCAGCTCACCACTTCAACTAGCGGGAGAGGAGTTCTTC. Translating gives CASSPLQLAGEEFF.

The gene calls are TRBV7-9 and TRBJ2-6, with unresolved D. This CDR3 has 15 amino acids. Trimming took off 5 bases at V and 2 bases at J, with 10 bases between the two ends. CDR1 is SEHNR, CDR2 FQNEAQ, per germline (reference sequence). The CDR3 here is CASSPPLTGANVLTF. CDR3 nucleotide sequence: TGTGCCAGCAGCCCCCCCTTGACTGGGGCCAACGTCCTGACTTTC.

The CDR3, as DNA: TGTGCCTGGAGTGTACAGGGCGCAGATACGCAGTATTTT. It codes for CAWSVQGADTQYF. The V and J genes are TRBV30 and TRBJ2-3; D perhaps matches TRBD1 (6 bases). This CDR3 contains 13 residues. The germline V gene encodes CDR1 GTSNPN and CDR2 SVGIG (reference sequence). V shed 0 bases and J shed 4 bases, with 8 bases lying between them.

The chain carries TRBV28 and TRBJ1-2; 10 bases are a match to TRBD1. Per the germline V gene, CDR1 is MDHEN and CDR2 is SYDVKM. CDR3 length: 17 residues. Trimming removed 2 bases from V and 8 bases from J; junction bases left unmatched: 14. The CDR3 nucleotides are TGTGCCAGCAGTTTAGTTGACAGGGGGCTCGGGCTGGAGGGCTACACCTTC. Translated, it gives CASSLVDRGLGLEGYTF.

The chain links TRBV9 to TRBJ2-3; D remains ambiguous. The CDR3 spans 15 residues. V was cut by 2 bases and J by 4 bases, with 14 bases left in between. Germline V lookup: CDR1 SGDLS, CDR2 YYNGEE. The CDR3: CASSVLAAPPDTQYF. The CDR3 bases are TGTGCCAGCAGCGTCTTGGCAGCCCCGCCAGATACGCAGTATTTT.

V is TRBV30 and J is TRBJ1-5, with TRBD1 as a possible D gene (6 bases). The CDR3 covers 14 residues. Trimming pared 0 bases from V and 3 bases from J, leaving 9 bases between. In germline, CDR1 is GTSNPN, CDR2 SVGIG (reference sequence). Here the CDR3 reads CAWSVPGDNQPQHF. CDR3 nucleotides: TGTGCCTGGAGTGTCCCAGGGGACAATCAGCCCCAGCATTTT.

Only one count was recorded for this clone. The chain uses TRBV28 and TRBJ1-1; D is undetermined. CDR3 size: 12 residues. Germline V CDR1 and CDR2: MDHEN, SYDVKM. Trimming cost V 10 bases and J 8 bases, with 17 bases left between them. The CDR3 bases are TGTGCCACTCAGGAGGGCCCCAAAGAAGCTTTCTTT. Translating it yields CATQEGPKEAFF.

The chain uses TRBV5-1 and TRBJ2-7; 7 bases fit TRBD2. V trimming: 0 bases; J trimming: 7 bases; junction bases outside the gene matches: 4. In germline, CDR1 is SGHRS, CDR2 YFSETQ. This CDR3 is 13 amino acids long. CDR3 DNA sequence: TGCGCCAGCAGCTTGGGCGGGAGTGGGGAGCAGTACTTC. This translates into CASSLGGSGEQYF.

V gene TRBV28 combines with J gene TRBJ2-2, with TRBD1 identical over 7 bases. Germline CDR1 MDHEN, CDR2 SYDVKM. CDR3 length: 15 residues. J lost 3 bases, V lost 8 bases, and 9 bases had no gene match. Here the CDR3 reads CASVPGQRYTGELFF. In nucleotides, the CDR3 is TGTGCCAGCGTACCGGGACAGCGCTACACCGGGGAGCTGTTTTTT.

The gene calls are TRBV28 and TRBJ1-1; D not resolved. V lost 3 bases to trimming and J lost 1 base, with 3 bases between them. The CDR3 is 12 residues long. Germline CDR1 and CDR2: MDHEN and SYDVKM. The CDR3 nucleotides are TGTGCCAGCAGTTTGCAGAACACTGAAGCTTTCTTT. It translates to CASSLQNTEAFF.

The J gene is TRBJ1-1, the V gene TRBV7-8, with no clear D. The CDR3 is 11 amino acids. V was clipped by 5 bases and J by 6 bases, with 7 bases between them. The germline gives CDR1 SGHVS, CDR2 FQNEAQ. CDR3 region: CASSESAEAFF. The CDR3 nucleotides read TGTGCCAGCAGCGAATCAGCTGAAGCTTTCTTT.

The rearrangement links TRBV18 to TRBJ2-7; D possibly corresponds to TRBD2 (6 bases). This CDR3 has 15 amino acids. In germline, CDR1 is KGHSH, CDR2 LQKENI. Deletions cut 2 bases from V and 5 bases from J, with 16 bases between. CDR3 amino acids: CASSPGGGASHEQYF. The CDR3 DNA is TGTGCCAGCTCACCAGGAGGAGGGGCATCACACGAGCAGTACTTC.

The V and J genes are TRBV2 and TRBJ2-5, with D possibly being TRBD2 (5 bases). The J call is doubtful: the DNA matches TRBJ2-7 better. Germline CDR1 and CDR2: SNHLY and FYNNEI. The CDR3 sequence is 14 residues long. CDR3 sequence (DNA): TGTGCCAGCAGCGGGGAAACAAGCTCCTACGAGCAGTACTTC. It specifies CASSGETSSYEQYF.